This entry describes one TCR beta chain. This specimen comes from a study of blood T cell repertoires in COVID-19. In the study overall: Recovered Cohort 3 donors showed two negative PCRs, clearance, or symptom resolution. Sites in the United States, Italy and Spain provided acute and convalescent COVID-19 samples.

Original methodology: Counts of nucleated cells, estimated from reference gene primer amplification, were obtained. Libraries were prepared by immunoSEQ multiplex PCR; TCRdb keeps only in-frame clonotypes and omits some of them. V and J calls plus clone size are reproduced from that table; the DNA served to infer D and trimming. The sample lists approximately 170,000 clones; 79% were seen once. This CDR3 comprises 14 residues. The germline V gene has CDR1 KGHDR and CDR2 SFDVKD. Trimming left V 2 bases short and J 5 bases short, with 12 bases between. Clinical history as reported by participants underpinned cohort assignment.

Sequencing was carried out using PBMCs or T cells enriched from blood (not recorded which). This sequence joins TRBV24-1 and TRBJ2-7; no definite D call. This sequence originates from a woman between 65 and 79 years old in a cohort exposed to, infected with or recovered from COVID-19 (not recorded which). This chain's CDR3 is CATSDSGLLHEQYF. The CDR3 DNA reads as TGTGCCACCAGTGATTCGGGTCTCCTCCACGAGCAGTACTTC.